The 24 T cell receptor beta chains in this list originate from one sample, sequenced in a study of regulatory T cells in long-lasting Graves disease. Building the TCR beta libraries relied on iRepertoire HTBI primers, and CDR3 regions underwent Arm-PCR. TCRdb used MiXCR to reprocess the multiplex PCR reads, holding one entry per CDR3 protein. The table has about 430,000 distinct CDR3 sequences, 15% seen once; the top ten hold about 8.2%. Time point denoted: newly diagnosed GD, antithyroid drugs for less than 3 months. The TCR library used RNA extracted from PBMCs. These data were also filed under a second study, of T cells in Graves' hyperthyroidism and ophthalmopathy.

Sample: peripheral blood mononuclear cells (PBMCs), taken at new diagnosis, from a patient treated with antithyroid drugs. These receptors came from a woman between 40 and 55 years old with Graves disease.

Regarding this clonotype: One junction end disagrees with the germline gene, perhaps due to a read error. The V gene is TRBV20-1, the J gene TRBJ2-1; D ambiguous. Germline V gives CDR1 DFQATT, CDR2 SNEGSKA (reference sequence). The CDR3 loop spans 15 amino acids. DNA for the CDR3: TGCAGTGCTAGGGACCGAGACCGGACCTACAGTGAGCAGTTCTTC. This codes for CSARDRDRTYSEQFF.

This clonotype was seen only a few times. The chain combines TRBV20-1 with TRBJ2-1, with TRBD2 identical over 13 bases. The V gene end was trimmed by 6 bases and the J gene end by 1 base; junction bases not matched to a gene: 9. CDR3 size: 17 residues. Germline V CDR1 and CDR2: DFQATT, SNEGSKA (reference sequence). In DNA, the CDR3 is TGCAGTGCCAAAACCAGGACTAGCGGGAGTTCCTACAATGAGCAGTTCTTC. Its protein is CSAKTRTSGSSYNEQFF.

This clonotype has a count of ten or more. This chain links TRBV13 with TRBJ2-3, with D perhaps matching TRBD1 (5 bases). In germline, CDR1 is PRHDT, CDR2 FYEKMQ (reference sequence). There are 15 residues in the CDR3. V gave up 1 base and J gave up 1 base, with 9 bases separating them. CDR3 nucleotides: TGTGCCAGCAGCTTAGCACAGGCACGCACAGATACGCAGTATTTT. Protein: CASSLAQARTDTQYF.

On this clonotype: A read error may produce the germline difference seen at one junction end. The chain employs TRBV6-5 and TRBJ2-1; D gene ambiguous. The germline gives CDR1 MNHEY, CDR2 SVGAGI. The CDR3 is made up of 15 amino acids. CDR3 loop: CANSYDRLSGNEQFF. The CDR3 DNA reads TGTGCCAACAGTTACGACCGCCTGTCGGGCAATGAGCAGTTCTTC.

This clonotype was seen a handful of times. The chain carries TRBV13 and TRBJ2-1; maybe TRBD1 (6 bases). V lost 5 bases and J lost 9, with 17 bases in between. The CDR3 is 14 amino acids. Germline assignment: CDR1 PRHDT and CDR2 FYEKMQ (reference sequence). CDR3 residues: CASSPGTSEGEQFF. Here the CDR3 DNA reads TGTGCCAGCAGCCCAGGGACAAGCGAGGGTGAGCAGTTCTTC.

This clonotype was picked up many times. This chain uses TRBV30 with TRBJ1-2, with D possibly matching TRBD1 (6 bases). The CDR3 has 15 residues. Trimming removed 1 base at V and 8 bases at J, with 20 bases between. The germline V gene encodes CDR1 GTSNPN and CDR2 SVGIG (reference sequence). DNA of the CDR3: TGTGCCTGGAGTGGGACAGCTTCCTATTCATCCGGCTACACCTTC. It specifies CAWSGTASYSSGYTF.

The chain is built from TRBV20-1 and TRBJ1-1; D possibly corresponds to TRBD1 (6 bases). Trimming cost V 1 base and J 5 bases, with 23 bases left between them. The germline V gene has CDR1 DFQATT and CDR2 SNEGSKA (reference sequence). CDR3 length: 17 amino acids. The CDR3 reads CSARVHQYREPMTEAFF. The CDR3 DNA sequence: TGCAGTGCTAGAGTACACCAATACAGGGAACCCATGACTGAAGCTTTCTTT.

There are many counts of this clonotype. V and J are TRBV11-2 and TRBJ2-3, with unresolved D. This CDR3 comprises 11 residues. Trimming removed 3 bases at V and 5 bases at J, with 3 bases between. From germline, CDR1 is SGHAT and CDR2 FQNNGV. In nucleotides, the CDR3 is TGTGCCAGCAGCTTTAGAGATACGCAGTATTTT. This gives the protein CASSFRDTQYF.

Many counts were recorded for this clonotype. This chain uses TRBV30 with TRBJ2-4; 11 positions agree with TRBD1. The CDR3 length is 14 residues. CDR1 and CDR2 from the germline V gene are GTSNPN and SVGIG (reference sequence). V dropped 5 bases and J dropped 0; count of bases not matched to a gene: 0. The CDR3 sequence is CAWGTGGAKNIQYF. The CDR3 DNA follows: TGTGCCTGGGGGACAGGGGGAGCCAAAAACATTCAGTACTTC.

The CDR3 region has the DNA TGCGCCAGCAGCTTGGCGTGGGGCGCAGACTATGGCTACACCTTC. Translation gives CASSLAWGADYGYTF. The chain links TRBV5-1 to TRBJ1-2, with D possibly matching TRBD1 (5 bases). This CDR3 has 15 amino acids. Per germline, CDR1 SGHRS and CDR2 YFSETQ. Trimming took 0 bases from V and 3 from J, leaving 12 bases between them.

There are many counts of this clonotype. The genes are TRBV20-1 and TRBJ2-3; D unresolved. The germline CDR1 and CDR2 sequences are DFQATT and SNEGSKA (reference sequence). V was pared by 3 bases and J by 10 bases, with 14 bases between. CDR3 length: 12 residues. CDR3 residues: CSASPPSSAQYF. DNA for the CDR3: TGCAGTGCTAGTCCACCAAGCAGTGCGCAGTATTTT.

V and J are TRBV9 and TRBJ2-1; either TRBD1 or TRBD2 may supply D (6 bases each). Looked up from germline, CDR1 is SGDLS and CDR2 is YYNGEE. Trimming left V 1 base short and J 10 bases short, with 18 bases between. The CDR3 sequence is 15 residues long. CDR3 loop: CASSVSGASREEQFF. The DNA of the CDR3 is TGTGCCAGCAGCGTATCGGGGGCTTCCAGAGAGGAGCAGTTCTTC.

This clonotype was seen ten or more times. The chain has TRBV9 and TRBJ1-2, with 7 bases identical to TRBD1. Losses at the gene ends were 0 bases for V and 4 bases for J; bases not matched to a gene: 6. The CDR3 totals 15 residues. Germline values: CDR1 SGDLS, CDR2 YYNGEE. CDR3 bases: TGTGCCAGCAGCGTAGTTGAGGGGGCAGGCTATGGCTACACCTTC. Translated: CASSVVEGAGYGYTF.

CDR3 nucleotide sequence: TGTGCCAGCAGCTTAGTACCTCCCGGAGAGACCCAGTACTTC. Translating gives CASSLVPPGETQYF. V gene TRBV7-2 combines with J gene TRBJ2-5; D unresolved. Germline assignment: CDR1 SGHTA and CDR2 FQGNSA. This CDR3 comprises 14 residues. Trimming took 1 base from V and 4 from J, leaving 10 bases between them.

The V gene is TRBV10-3, the J gene TRBJ2-1, with 15 bases identical to TRBD2. The V segment lost 9 bases and the J segment 0 bases; nucleotides outside the gene matches: 6. The length of the CDR3 is 17 residues. CDR1 and CDR2 (germline): ENHRY, SYGVKD. CDR3 nucleotides: TGTGCCATTCACGGGACTAGCGGGAGGAGCTCCTACAATGAGCAGTTCTTC. Translation: CAIHGTSGRSSYNEQFF.

Ten or more counts support this clonotype. The V call is TRBV12-5, the J call TRBJ2-5; the D is unclear. V was trimmed by 2 bases and J by 2 bases, leaving 3 bases between them. The CDR3 runs to 12 residues. CDR1 is LGHNT and CDR2 is FRNRAP in the germline V gene. CDR3 amino acids: CASGLPQETQYF. CDR3 DNA: TGTGCTAGTGGTTTGCCACAAGAGACCCAGTACTTC.

This clonotype was found many times. V usage is TRBV6-1 and J usage is TRBJ2-6; D is undetermined. Trimming shortened V by 6 bases and J by 0 bases, and 12 bases separated the two germline ends. In germline, CDR1 is MNHNS, CDR2 SASEGT. The CDR3 contains 16 residues. The CDR3 DNA reads as TGTGCCAGCAGGCGCAGGCCAGCCTCTGGGGCCAACGTCCTGACTTTC. Translated, it gives CASRRRPASGANVLTF.

A remark on this clonotype: Given a much more abundant clone one base away, this may be a read error. The chain has TRBV2 and TRBJ2-4, with 7 bases identical to TRBD2. Germline lookup yields CDR1 SNHLY and CDR2 FYNNEI. Trimming at V came to 6 bases and at J to 1 base, leaving 9 bases not matched to a gene. The CDR3 extends over 16 amino acids. The CDR3 protein is CASRGEGLAAKNIQYF. The CDR3 region has the DNA TGTGCCAGCAGAGGGGAGGGGCTAGCGGCCAAAAACATTCAGTACTTC. The whole variable domain, remainder taken from reference TRBV2 and TRBJ2-4, is EPEVTQTPSHQVTQMGQEVILRCVPISNHLYFYWYRQILGQKVEFLVSFYNNEISEKSEIFDDQFSVERPDGSNFTLKIRSTKLEDSAMYFCASRGEGLAAKNIQYFGAGTRLSVL.

This clonotype occurred many times. The rearrangement uses TRBV28 and TRBJ2-1, with TRBD2 as a possible D gene (6 bases). CDR1 and CDR2 from the germline V gene are MDHEN and SYDVKM. Trimming left V 7 bases short and J 6 bases short, with 13 bases between. This CDR3 is 13 amino acids long. The CDR3 nucleotides are TGTGCCAGCAAACCTCCGGGAGTCAATGAGCAGTTCTTC. The encoded protein is CASKPPGVNEQFF.

This clonotype has at least ten counts. The rearrangement uses TRBV2 and TRBJ1-2; D not certain. This CDR3 contains 11 residues. Trimming left V 8 bases short and J 3 bases short, with 7 bases between. Germline CDR1 is SNHLY and CDR2 is FYNNEI. The CDR3 region is CASDQDYGYTF. DNA of the CDR3: TGTGCCAGCGACCAGGACTATGGCTACACCTTC.

The rearrangement links TRBV20-1 to TRBJ2-1, with 10 bases fitting TRBD2. Germline V gives CDR1 DFQATT, CDR2 SNEGSKA (reference sequence). J lost 6 bases, V lost 0 bases, and 8 bases had no gene match. This CDR3 is built from 16 residues. The CDR3 DNA sequence: TGCAGTGCTAGAGATTGGGCTAGCGGGAGTGGCAATGAGCAGTTCTTC. This codes for CSARDWASGSGNEQFF.

V is TRBV6-2 or TRBV6-3 and J is TRBJ2-1, with D tentatively TRBD2 (5 bases). Germline V gene sequence: CDR1 MNHEY, CDR2 SVGEGT. Trimming took 4 bases from V and 7 from J, leaving 14 bases between them. This CDR3 is 14 amino acids long. The CDR3 DNA is TGTGCCAGCAGTTTGAATTATCGGAGGAATGAGCAGTTCTTC. It codes for CASSLNYRRNEQFF.

This chain uses TRBV6-1 with TRBJ1-2; 7 nucleotides line up with TRBD1. After removal of 7 bases from V and 7 bases from J, the junction contained 9 bases not matched to a gene. CDR3 length equals 13 residues. CDR1 is MNHNS and CDR2 is SASEGT in the germline V gene. The CDR3 loop is CASIGQAAGGYTF. The CDR3 DNA follows: TGTGCCAGCATTGGACAGGCGGCTGGTGGCTACACCTTC.

The sample holds many counts of this clonotype. The chain couples TRBV2 to TRBJ2-7; TRBD2 matches 8 bases. There are 13 residues in the CDR3. The junction had 7 bases not matched to a gene; V was cut back by 10 bases and J by 2 bases. Germline V gene data show CDR1 as SNHLY and CDR2 as FYNNEI. The CDR3 spells CATVAGSTYEQYF. CDR3 DNA sequence: TGTGCCACCGTAGCGGGATCAACCTACGAGCAGTACTTC. The full variable domain, rest sourced from reference TRBV2 and TRBJ2-7, is EPEVTQTPSHQVTQMGQEVILRCVPISNHLYFYWYRQILGQKVEFLVSFYNNEISEKSEIFDDQFSVERPDGSNFTLKIRSTKLEDSAMYFCATVAGSTYEQYFGPGTRLTVT.